This entry describes one T cell receptor (beta chain). This clonotype was detected many times. Its antigen remains undetermined. It has no much larger one-base neighbor in the sample; base qualities were not kept. The data were taken from a study of T cells in Graves' hyperthyroidism and ophthalmopathy (dated by TCRdb to about 2019). With respect to the entire study: Peripheral blood samples were taken at initial diagnosis, before any treatment was given. After sampling, hyperthyroidism patients received methimazole starting at 30 mg daily, and ophthalmopathy patients received high-dose intravenous methylprednisolone. In roughly six Graves' hyperthyroidism patients, the study also compared T-cell repertoires from thyroid tissue with T-cell repertoires from blood. The roughly 99 discovery patients were divided at random into training and test sets in a 7:3 ratio. Prospective prediction of ophthalmopathy was tested in an independent validation cohort of 18 to 20 hyperthyroidism patients and around 16 patients who later progressed to ophthalmopathy. TCR V-J signatures able to tell the groups apart were searched for in a discovery cohort of approximately 95 patients, of whom roughly 42 had Graves' ophthalmopathy and more than 55 had stable Graves' hyperthyroidism. The paper reports TCR Vbeta CDR3 sequencing of some 140 peripheral blood samples: over 40 ophthalmopathy, under 80 hyperthyroidism and about 17 progressor patients.

Results the study describes overall, beyond this receptor: In validation, the model predicted progression to ophthalmopathy a median of approximately 6.6 months before onset, with 70% to 71% sensitivity and roughly 79% specificity. Ophthalmopathy was separated from stable hyperthyroidism by a 13 V-J signature model, with about 86% sensitivity and just over 81% specificity obtained in cross-validation and 80%/75% obtained in testing. Most expanded thyroid clonotypes (frequency above 0.001) were also detected in blood, suggesting blood repertoires may reflect thyroid immune responses. No statistical method was used to fix the sample size in advance, and group allocation was not hidden from the investigators.

Amplification of TCR beta CDR3 regions was carried out from RNA transcripts. The TCR CDR3 was subjected to a first round of RT-PCR using the HTBI primer set and the Qiagen OneStep RT-PCR kit. A second multiplex PCR round built the libraries, followed by size selection and purification. Sequencing of the libraries was done on an Illumina HiSeq2000 using paired-end 100 bp reads. Per the original workflow: Raw data were processed with SOAPnuke, discarding reads with adapters, uncalled bases, mean Phred below 15, or no exact constant-primer or identifier match. COPE v1.2.5 was used to merge high-quality paired reads, and clonotypes were defined as unique nucleotide sequences. Clonotypes were aligned to IMGT TRBV, TRBD and TRBJ reference segments using MiTCR v1.1. The analysis included only V-J combinations with a frequency above 0.0001, which together covered 99% to 99.2% of the repertoires. A TCS score was defined as the ratio between F50 (clonal expansion) and ExV (chaos), using BLOSUM62-based TCRdist between CDR3 peptides within each V-J. Welch's t-statistics and random forest reduced just over 500 V-J features to roughly 13, which were used in a naive Bayes classifier (R e1071). Through fastp at Q25 and MiXCR, TCRdb rebuilt clones from the public reads, retaining in-frame beta chains. Each entry is one CDR3 protein sequence, shown with its most common DNA and genes. V and J calls and clone size were set by TCRdb, not the authors. The sample table lists fewer than 550,000 distinct CDR3 sequences, approximately 25% of them with a count of one. The leading ten clones occupy roughly 12% of the sample.

The germline ends are 13 bases apart after V is trimmed by 6 bases and J by 5 bases. Counted from cysteine to phenylalanine, this CDR3 has 14 amino acids. Only the CDR3 part of the read is kept: 42 bases, read in frame from the first base. From a lookup of the germline V gene, CDR1 and CDR2 are MDHEN and SYDVKM. In the ophthalmopathy patients, disease was moderately to severely active, with a Clinical Activity Score of 3 or more, a NOSPECS grade of 4 or more, and a duration of less than 3 months. Patients with uncontrolled infections, other autoimmune diseases, pregnancy or lactation were excluded. Diagnoses relied on clinical symptoms, serum thyroxine and TRAb, thyroid ultrasound and orbital computed tomography. PBMCs were isolated from 7.5 to 10 ml of fresh peripheral blood by Ficoll-Paque density gradient centrifugation. Total RNA was extracted with Trizol reagent, and quality was checked on an Agilent 2100 Bioanalyzer.

Recombination joined TRBV28 with TRBJ2-2; perhaps TRBD1 is the D gene, with 6 bases matching. The sequenced material came from blood. The sequence came from a woman under 40 with Graves' ophthalmopathy. The CDR3 region: CASSRGRVTGELFF. The nucleotides read TGTGCCAGCAGCAGGGGACGGGTTACCGGGGAGCTGTTTTTT.